Only a few counts were recorded for the clone carrying this TCR beta chain. The sample belongs to a study of T-cell reconstitution after alpha-beta-depleted transplantation in children. A TCRbeta library incorporating unique molecular identifiers was prepared. TCRdb called the PCR reads again in MiXCR, with one record for every CDR3 protein. The data hold 420,000 or so distinct CDR3 sequences, with under 13% observed a single time. Germline V gene data show CDR1 as SGHAT and CDR2 as FQNNGV. V lost 5 bases to trimming and J lost 4 bases, with 10 bases between them. There are 13 residues in the CDR3. The TCR comes from a human donor who donated a stem cell graft to a child with acute myeloid leukemia. The chain joins TRBV11-2 to TRBJ2-3; D is uncertain. Source: PBMCs from the stem cell graft donor, taken from the stem cell graft. CDR3 loop: CASSASLPDTQYF. Written as DNA, the CDR3 is TGTGCCAGCAGCGCATCATTGCCAGATACGCAGTATTTT.